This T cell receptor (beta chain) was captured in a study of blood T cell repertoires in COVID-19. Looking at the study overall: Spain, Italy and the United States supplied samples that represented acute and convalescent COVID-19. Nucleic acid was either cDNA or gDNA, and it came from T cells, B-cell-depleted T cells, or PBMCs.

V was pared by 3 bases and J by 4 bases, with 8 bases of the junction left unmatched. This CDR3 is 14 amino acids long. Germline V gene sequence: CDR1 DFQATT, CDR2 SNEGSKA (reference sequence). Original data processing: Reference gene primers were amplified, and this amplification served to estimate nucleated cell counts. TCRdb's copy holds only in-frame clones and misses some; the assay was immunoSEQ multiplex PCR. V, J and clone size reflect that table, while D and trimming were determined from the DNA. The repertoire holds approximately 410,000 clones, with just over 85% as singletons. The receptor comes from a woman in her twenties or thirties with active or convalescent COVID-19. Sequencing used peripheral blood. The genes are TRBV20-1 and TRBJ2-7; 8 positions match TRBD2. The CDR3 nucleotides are TGCAGTGCTAGTATAACGGGAGGGCTTTACGAGCAGTACTTC. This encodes CSASITGGLYEQYF.